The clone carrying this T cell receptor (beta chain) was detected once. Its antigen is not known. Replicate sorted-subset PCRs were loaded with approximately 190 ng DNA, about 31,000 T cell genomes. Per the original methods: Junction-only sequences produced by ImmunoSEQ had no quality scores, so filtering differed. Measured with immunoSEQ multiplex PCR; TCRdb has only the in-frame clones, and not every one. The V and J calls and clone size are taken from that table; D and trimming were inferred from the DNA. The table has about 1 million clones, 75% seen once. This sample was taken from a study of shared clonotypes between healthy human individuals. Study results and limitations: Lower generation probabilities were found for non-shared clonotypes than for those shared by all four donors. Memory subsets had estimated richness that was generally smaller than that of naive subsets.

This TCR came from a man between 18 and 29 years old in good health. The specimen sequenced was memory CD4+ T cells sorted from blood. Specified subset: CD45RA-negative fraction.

In nucleotides, the CDR3 is TGCGCCAGCACCGGAGGTAGAGGGGGAACTTACGAGCAGTACTTC. This codes for CASTGGRGGTYEQYF. The chain employs TRBV10-2 and TRBJ2-7; possible D gene TRBD1, 6 bases. Per the germline V gene, CDR1 is WSHSY and CDR2 is SAAADI. The V and J ends lost 7 bases and 4 bases respectively, with 20 bases between them. The CDR3 is 15 amino acids.